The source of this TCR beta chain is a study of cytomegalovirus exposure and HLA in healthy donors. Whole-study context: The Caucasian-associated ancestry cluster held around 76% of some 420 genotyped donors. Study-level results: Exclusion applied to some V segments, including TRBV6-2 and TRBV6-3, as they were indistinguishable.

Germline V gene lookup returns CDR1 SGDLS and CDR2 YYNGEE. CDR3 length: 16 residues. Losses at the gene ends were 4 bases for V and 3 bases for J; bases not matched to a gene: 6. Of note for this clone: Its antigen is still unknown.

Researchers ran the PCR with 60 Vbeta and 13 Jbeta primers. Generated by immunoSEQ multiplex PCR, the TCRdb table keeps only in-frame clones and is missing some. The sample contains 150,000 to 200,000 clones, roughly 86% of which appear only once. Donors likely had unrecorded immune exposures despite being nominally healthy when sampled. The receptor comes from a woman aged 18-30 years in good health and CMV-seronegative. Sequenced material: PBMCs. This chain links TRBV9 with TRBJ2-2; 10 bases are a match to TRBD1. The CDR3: CASSPDRGRDTGELFF. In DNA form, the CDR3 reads TGTGCCAGCAGCCCAGACAGGGGGCGCGACACCGGGGAGCTGTTTTTT.